The following is a TCR beta chain sequence with its context. The sample comes from a study of T-cell reconstitution after alpha-beta-depleted transplantation in children. V trimming: 9 bases; J trimming: 2 bases; junction bases outside the gene matches: 5. Germline V gene lookup returns CDR1 MDHEN and CDR2 SYDVKM. The CDR3 is 14 amino acids. Researchers prepared the TCRbeta library using unique molecular identifiers, the study reports. TCRdb independently ran MiXCR on the PCR reads; one entry per CDR3 protein. The repertoire holds roughly 200,000 distinct CDR3 sequences, roughly 10% seen once, with around 6.2% in the top ten.

The clonotype originates from a human donor who donated a stem cell graft to a child with acute lymphoblastic leukemia. The input for sequencing was PBMCs from the stem cell graft donor, taken from the stem cell graft. The J gene is TRBJ2-1, the V gene TRBV28; 9 positions match TRBD1. In DNA, the CDR3 is TGTGCCAGTCAGACAGGGGGGACCTACAATGAGCAGTTCTTC. Translation gives CASQTGGTYNEQFF.